These T cell receptor beta chains were read from a single sample in a study of beta chain features in type 1 diabetes. Libraries were prepared by immunoSEQ multiplex PCR; TCRdb keeps only in-frame clonotypes and omits some of them. The sample has roughly 150,000 clones, 63% seen once. Sequencing used naive CD4+ T cells from blood. The receptors derive from a young man with type 1 diabetes. The CDR3 runs from the conserved cysteine through the conserved F or W. The D gene is left open where the match is weak. Some rows mark clone size as missing; the rest say once, few, many or name a class of expanded clone.

V gene: TRBV5-6; clone size: .; J gene: TRBJ1-2; D gene: .; CDR3 DNA: TGTGCCAGCAGCTCGGGTAACTATGGCTACACCTTC; CDR3 protein: CASSSGNYGYTF
V gene: TRBV2; clone size: .; J gene: TRBJ2-5; D gene: TRBD1; CDR3 DNA: TGTGCCAGCAGTGTCCGCACAGGGGGACAAGAGACCCAGTACTTC; CDR3 protein: CASSVRTGGQETQYF
V gene: TRBV10-3; clone size: .; J gene: TRBJ1-2; D gene: .; CDR3 DNA: TGTGCCATCAGTGATGGAATTTATGGCTACACCTTC; CDR3 protein: CAISDGIYGYTF
V gene: TRBV14; clone size: .; J gene: TRBJ1-1; D gene: .; CDR3 DNA: TGTGCCAGCAGCCAAGACCTATATGAAGCTTTCTTT; CDR3 protein: CASSQDLYEAFF
V gene: TRBV14; clone size: .; J gene: TRBJ2-3; D gene: TRBD1; CDR3 DNA: TGTGCCAGCAGCCCCCGACAGGGGACAGATACGCAGTATTTT; CDR3 protein: CASSPRQGTDTQYF
V gene: TRBV29-1; clone size: few; J gene: TRBJ1-2; D gene: .; CDR3 DNA: TGCAGCGTTGCAGGGAAGAATACTGGCTACACCTTC; CDR3 protein: CSVAGKNTGYTF
V gene: TRBV7-2; clone size: .; J gene: TRBJ2-3; D gene: .; CDR3 DNA: TGTGCCAGCAGCTTAGGGGTGGATACGCAGTATTTT; CDR3 protein: CASSLGVDTQYF
V gene: TRBV20-1; clone size: .; J gene: TRBJ2-1; D gene: TRBD2; CDR3 DNA: TGCAGTGCTAGTGTTAGCGGGGAGCAGTTCTTC; CDR3 protein: CSASVSGEQFF
V gene: TRBV5-1; clone size: .; J gene: TRBJ2-3; D gene: .; CDR3 DNA: TGCGCCAGCCAGGGAGCCACAGATACGCAGTATTTT; CDR3 protein: CASQGATDTQYF
V gene: TRBV7-2; clone size: .; J gene: TRBJ2-5; D gene: .; CDR3 DNA: TGTGCCAGCAGCTTTCGGGAGACCCAGTACTTC; CDR3 protein: CASSFRETQYF
V gene: TRBV29-1; clone size: .; J gene: TRBJ2-1; D gene: .; CDR3 DNA: TGCAGCGTTGGGGTGGCCTCTACAGAAAGTGAGCAGTTCTTC; CDR3 protein: CSVGVASTESEQFF
V gene: TRBV6-5; clone size: .; J gene: TRBJ2-7; D gene: TRBD2; CDR3 DNA: TGTGCCAGCAGTTACTCATGGGGGGGGAAATACGAGCAGTACTTC; CDR3 protein: CASSYSWGGKYEQYF
V gene: TRBV6-5; clone size: .; J gene: TRBJ2-3; D gene: .; CDR3 DNA: TGTGCCAGCAGTTACTCGGCTCCACCGGGAGAAGATACGCAGTATTTT; CDR3 protein: CASSYSAPPGEDTQYF
V gene: TRBV2; clone size: .; J gene: TRBJ2-7; D gene: TRBD1; CDR3 DNA: TGTGCCGGAGGGGTGACAGGGGAGGTTGGCGAGCAGTACTTC; CDR3 protein: CAGGVTGEVGEQYF
V gene: TRBV30; clone size: .; J gene: TRBJ1-5; D gene: TRBD1; CDR3 DNA: TGTGCCTGGGACAGGGGAGGCAATCAGCCCCAGCATTTT; CDR3 protein: CAWDRGGNQPQHF
V gene: TRBV5-4; clone size: .; J gene: TRBJ2-5; D gene: .; CDR3 DNA: TGTGCCAGCAGCTTTACAGGGGCGGGGGAGACCCAGTACTTC; CDR3 protein: CASSFTGAGETQYF
V gene: TRBV30; clone size: .; J gene: TRBJ1-1; D gene: TRBD1; CDR3 DNA: TGTGCCTGGAGTCGGGGACAGGGGTCGCCTGAAGCTTTCTTT; CDR3 protein: CAWSRGQGSPEAFF